This TCR beta chain is from a study of blood T cell repertoires in COVID-19. Assay: immunoSEQ multiplex PCR; the TCRdb copy retains only in-frame clones and omits some. The sample consists of over 250,000 clones, 60% to 75% of them appearing once. Germline V gives CDR1 SGHTA, CDR2 FQGNSA. V lost 4 bases and J lost 0, with 12 bases in between. The CDR3 is 15 residues long. This receptor was obtained from a woman over 75 with acute or convalescent COVID-19. This chain connects TRBV7-2 to TRBJ1-2; tentative D call: TRBD1 (6 bases). The specimen was peripheral blood. In DNA form, the CDR3 reads TGTGCCAGCAGCTCCCAGGGGACGACTAACTATGGCTACACCTTC. Amino acid sequence: CASSSQGTTNYGYTF. The full variable domain, with the rest looked up from reference TRBV7-2 and TRBJ1-2, is GAGVSQSPSNKVTEKGKDVELRCDPISGHTALYWYRQSLGQGLEFLIYFQGNSAPDKSGLPSDRFSAERTGGSVSTLTIQRTQQEDSAVYLCASSSQGTTNYGYTFGSGTRLTVV.